This TCR beta chain was retrieved from a study of blood T cell repertoires in COVID-19. Profiled with immunoSEQ multiplex PCR; TCRdb holds only in-frame clones, not every one. This table has fewer than 200,000 clones, 75% to 85% appearing once. This TCR was sampled from a woman aged 60-70 years with COVID-19, enrolled during active disease. The source material was peripheral blood.

The CDR3 loop reads CASSRYPTSGSLSTNEQFF. The CDR3 DNA reads TGTGCCAGCAGCCGATACCCGACTAGCGGGTCCTTGTCGACTAATGAGCAGTTCTTC. This chain links TRBV7-3 with TRBJ2-1, with 10 bases aligning to TRBD2. The junction had 20 bases not matched to a gene; V was cut back by 5 bases and J by 7 bases. The CDR3 contains 19 residues. CDR1 is SGHTA, CDR2 FQGTGA, per germline.